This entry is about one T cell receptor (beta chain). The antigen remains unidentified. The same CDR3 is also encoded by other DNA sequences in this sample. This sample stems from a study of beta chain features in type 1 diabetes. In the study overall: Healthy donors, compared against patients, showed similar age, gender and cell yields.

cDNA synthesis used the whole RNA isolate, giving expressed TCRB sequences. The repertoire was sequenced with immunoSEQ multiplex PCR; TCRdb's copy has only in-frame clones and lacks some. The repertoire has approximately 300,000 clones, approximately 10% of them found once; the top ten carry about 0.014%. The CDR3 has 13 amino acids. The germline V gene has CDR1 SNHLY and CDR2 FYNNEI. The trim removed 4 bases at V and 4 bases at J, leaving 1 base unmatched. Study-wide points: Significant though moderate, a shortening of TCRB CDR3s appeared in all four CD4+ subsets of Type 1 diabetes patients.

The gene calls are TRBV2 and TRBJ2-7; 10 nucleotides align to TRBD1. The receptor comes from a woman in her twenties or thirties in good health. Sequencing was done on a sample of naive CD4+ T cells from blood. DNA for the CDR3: TGTGCCAGCAGTGGGACAGGGGGGTACGAGCAGTACTTC. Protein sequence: CASSGTGGYEQYF.